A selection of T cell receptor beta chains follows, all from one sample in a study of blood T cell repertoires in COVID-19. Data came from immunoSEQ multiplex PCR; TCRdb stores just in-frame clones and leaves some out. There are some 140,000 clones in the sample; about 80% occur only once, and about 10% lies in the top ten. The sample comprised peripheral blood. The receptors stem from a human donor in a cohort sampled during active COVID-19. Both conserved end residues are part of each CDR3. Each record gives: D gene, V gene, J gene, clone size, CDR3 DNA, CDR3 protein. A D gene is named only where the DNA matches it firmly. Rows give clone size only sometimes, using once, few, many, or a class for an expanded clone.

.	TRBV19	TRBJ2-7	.	TGTGCCAGTAGAGGGGGGACAGTGCTGAAAAAAAGCTATTACGAGCAGTACTTC	CASRGGTVLKKSYYEQYF
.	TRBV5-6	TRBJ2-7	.	TGTGCCAGCAGCTTATTCCGGGACACCACCTACGAGCAGTACTTC	CASSLFRDTTYEQYF
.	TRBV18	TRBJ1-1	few	TGTGCCAGCTCGGACACCCAGAACACTGAAGCTTTCTTT	CASSDTQNTEAFF
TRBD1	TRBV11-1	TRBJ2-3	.	TGTGCCAGCAGGAGGGGACAGGGCTTAGATACGCAGTATTTT	CASRRGQGLDTQYF
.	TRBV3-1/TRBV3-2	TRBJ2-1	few	TGTGCCAGCAGCCAAGTCTCCGCAGCGATGAATGAGCAGTTCTTC	CASSQVSAAMNEQFF
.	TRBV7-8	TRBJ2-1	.	TGTGCCAGCAGCTTAGTCCGGGGGGCTTACAATGAGCAGTTCTTC	CASSLVRGAYNEQFF
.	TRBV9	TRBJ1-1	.	TGTGCCAGCACGCCCTTTGGAGGGTGGACTGAAGCTTTCTTT	CASTPFGGWTEAFF
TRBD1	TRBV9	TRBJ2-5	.	TGTGCCAGCAGCGTAGGGTTAGGGCCTAGGACAGGGTTTGGGGAGACCCAGTACTTC	CASSVGLGPRTGFGETQYF
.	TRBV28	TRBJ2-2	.	TGTGCCAGCAGTTTACCCGGGAGGGAGCTGTTTTTT	CASSLPGRELFF
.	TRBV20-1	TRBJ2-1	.	TGCAGTGCTAGTACCTCAGGTTCCACCTACAATGAGCAGTTCTTC	CSASTSGSTYNEQFF
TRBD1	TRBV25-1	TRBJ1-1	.	TGTGCCAGCAGTGAGACAGGGGGGACTGAAGCTTTCTTT	CASSETGGTEAFF
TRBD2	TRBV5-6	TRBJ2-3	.	TGTGCCAGCAGCTTGGGGTCGGGGGGGGCAGATACGCAGTATTTT	CASSLGSGGADTQYF
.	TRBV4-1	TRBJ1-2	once	TGCGCCAGCCAACCTCACAGTTCCAACCTCTATGGCTACACCTTC	CASQPHSSNLYGYTF
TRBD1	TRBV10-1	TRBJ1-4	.	TGCGCCAGCAGACTAGAGGGGACAGGGAATGAAAAACTGTTTTTT	CASRLEGTGNEKLFF
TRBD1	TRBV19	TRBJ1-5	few	TGTGCCAGTAGCGTAACAGGGGGCGGGCAGCCCCAGCATTTT	CASSVTGGGQPQHF
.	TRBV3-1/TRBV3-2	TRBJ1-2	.	TGTGCCAGCACCTCGGGGGAGGGAAGCGGCTACACCTTC	CASTSGEGSGYTF
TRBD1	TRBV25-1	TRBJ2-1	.	TGTGCCAGCAGTGAATCTGGACAGGGATCTTACAATGAGCAGTTCTTC	CASSESGQGSYNEQFF
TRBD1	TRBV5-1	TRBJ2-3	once	TGCGCCAGCAGACAGACAGGGGGAGGTGGGACAGATACGCAGTATTTT	CASRQTGGGGTDTQYF
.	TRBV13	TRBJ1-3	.	TGTGCCAGCAGCTTAGGCCCCCGATTTTACCAGGGAACGAGCTCTGGAAACACCATATATTTT	CASSLGPRFYQGTSSGNTIYF
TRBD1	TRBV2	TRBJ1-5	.	TGTGCCAGCAGTACTGCCTTCGGACAGGGAGGCAATCAGCCCCAGCATTTT	CASSTAFGQGGNQPQHF
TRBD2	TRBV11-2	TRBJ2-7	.	TGTGCCAGCAGCCCATTTAGCGGGGGGTCCTACGAGCAGTACTTC	CASSPFSGGSYEQYF
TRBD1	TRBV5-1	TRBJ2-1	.	TGCGCCAGCAGGCCGGGACAGGGGAGTAACAATGAGCAGTTCTTC	CASRPGQGSNNEQFF
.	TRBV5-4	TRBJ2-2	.	TGTGCCAGCAGTCGCGGTTCCTCGGGGACCGGGGAGCTGTTTTTT	CASSRGSSGTGELFF
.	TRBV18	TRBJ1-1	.	TGTGCCAGCTCCTCTCAGGGATTGAACACTGAAGCTTTCTTT	CASSSQGLNTEAFF
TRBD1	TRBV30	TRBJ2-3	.	TGTGCCTGGAAAGACAGGGGGCACACAGATACGCAGTATTTT	CAWKDRGHTDTQYF
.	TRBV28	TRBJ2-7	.	TGTGCCAGCACCCTCACAGGGAATGTGCGTCACGAGCAGTACTTC	CASTLTGNVRHEQYF
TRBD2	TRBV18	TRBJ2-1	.	TGTGCCAGCTCCCCTAGCGGGGGGGCCAATGAGCAGTTCTTC	CASSPSGGANEQFF
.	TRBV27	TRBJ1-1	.	TGTGCCAGCAGCAGAAACCGTGGGAACACTGAAGCTTTCTTT	CASSRNRGNTEAFF
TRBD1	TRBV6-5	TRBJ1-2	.	TGTGCCAGCAGGAGGGGGCCAGGGAACTATGGCTACACCTTC	CASRRGPGNYGYTF
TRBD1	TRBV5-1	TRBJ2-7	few	TGCGCCAGCAGCTCGACAGGGGGCTCCTACGAGCAGTACTTC	CASSSTGGSYEQYF
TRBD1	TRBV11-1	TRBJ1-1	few	TGTGCCAGCAGGCGAACAGGGGGCGTACGGAACACTGAAGCTTTCTTT	CASRRTGGVRNTEAFF
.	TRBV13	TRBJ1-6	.	TGTGCCAGCAGCCCAGGAATCCGATTAGGAGGTTCACCCCTCCACTTT	CASSPGIRLGGSPLHF
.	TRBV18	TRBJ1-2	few	TGTGCCAGCTCACCATCAGGACAGAACTATGGCTACACCTTC	CASSPSGQNYGYTF
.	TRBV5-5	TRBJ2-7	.	TGTGCCAGCAGTTCGCCCCGGGCCGGGAACATCGAGCAGTACTTC	CASSSPRAGNIEQYF
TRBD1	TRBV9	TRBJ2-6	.	TGTGCCAGCAGTAAACAGGGGTCGGGGGCCAACGTCCTGACTTTC	CASSKQGSGANVLTF
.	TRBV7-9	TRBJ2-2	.	TGTGCCAGCAGCTTCTGGGCCGCAAACACCGGGGAGCTGTTTTTT	CASSFWAANTGELFF
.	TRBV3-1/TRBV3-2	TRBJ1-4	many	TGTGCCAGCAGCCCGACAGAGCCCTCAACTAATGAAAAACTGTTTTTT	CASSPTEPSTNEKLFF
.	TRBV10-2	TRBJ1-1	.	TGCGCCAGCTTTTTTCGGGGGGCCGGCACTGAAGCTTTCTTT	CASFFRGAGTEAFF